These T cell receptor beta chains were read from a single sample in a study of T cells in Graves' hyperthyroidism and ophthalmopathy. A single record per CDR3 protein comes from TCRdb applying MiXCR to the multiplex PCR reads. The sample records roughly 500,000 distinct CDR3 sequences, around 16% being singletons. The sequenced sample consisted of blood. Receptors originate from a woman younger than 45 with Graves' ophthalmopathy. The CDR3 runs from the conserved cysteine through the conserved F or W. A D gene is named only where the DNA matches it firmly. Only part of the rows carry a size: once, few, many, or a class if the clone is expanded.

>-|many|TRBJ1-2|TRBV7-2
TGTGCCAGCAGCCAAGAGGGGTCCGCTAACTATGGCTACACCTTC
CASSQEGSANYGYTF
>-|many|TRBJ2-7|TRBV20-1
TGCAGTGCTAGGGGGGCGGACTTATCGCCCTACGAGCAGTACTTC
CSARGADLSPYEQYF
>-|-|TRBJ2-1|TRBV6-1
TGTGCCAGCAGTGCGGTGGTGGGTAACGAGCAGTTCTTC
CASSAVVGNEQFF
>TRBD2|many|TRBJ2-1|TRBV27
TGTGCCAGCAGGCCGGTGACTAGCGGGCGGTACAATGAGCAGTTCTTC
CASRPVTSGRYNEQFF
>-|few|TRBJ2-7|TRBV19
TGTGCCAGTAGTATCGACGGCCAGACGGCCGAGCAGTACTTC
CASSIDGQTAEQYF
>-|many|TRBJ2-3|TRBV28
TGTGCCAGCAGTTTGGGTCGGGAGTCACCCGATACGCAGTATTTT
CASSLGRESPDTQYF
>-|many|TRBJ2-7|TRBV3-1
TGTGCCAGCAGCCCTCAAGGAGGGGGAACGATCGAGCAGTACTTC
CASSPQGGGTIEQYF
>-|many|TRBJ2-2|TRBV15
TGTGCCACCAGCAGAGGGGCAGGGGACACCGGGGAGCTGTTTTTT
CATSRGAGDTGELFF
>TRBD1|-|TRBJ2-5|TRBV9
TGTGCCAGCAGCGTAGCAGGGGGTCAGCAAGAGACCCAGTACTTC
CASSVAGGQQETQYF
>TRBD1|few|TRBJ1-2|TRBV30
TGTGCCTGGAGGCCGGGACAGGGGAATGGCTACACCTTC
CAWRPGQGNGYTF
>-|many|TRBJ2-7|TRBV28
TGTGCCAGCAGTACCAGCTCCTACGAGCAGTACTTC
CASSTSSYEQYF
>-|many|TRBJ1-2|TRBV5-1
TGCGCCAGCAGCGGAACAACAGGGCCAGGCTCCGATGGCTACACCTTC
CASSGTTGPGSDGYTF
>-|-|TRBJ2-7|TRBV5-1
TGCGCCAGCAGCTCGACAGCTCACTACGAGCAGTACTTC
CASSSTAHYEQYF
>-|many|TRBJ2-2|TRBV2
TGTGCCAGCTCGGGACACAACACCGGGGAGCTGTTTTTT
CASSGHNTGELFF
>TRBD2|many|TRBJ2-1|TRBV24-1
TGTGCCACCAGTGACGTAGACCCAGGGACTAGCGGGAAAAGAACCTACAATGAGCAGTTCTTC
CATSDVDPGTSGKRTYNEQFF
>-|-|TRBJ2-6|TRBV6-1
TGTGCCAGCAGTGAATGGAAAACTATCTCTGGGGCCAACGTCCTGACTTTC
CASSEWKTISGANVLTF
>TRBD1|-|TRBJ1-1|TRBV6-1
TGTGCCAGCAGAACCGGGACAGCTAACACTGAAGCTTTCTTT
CASRTGTANTEAFF
>TRBD2|-|TRBJ2-7|TRBV19
TGTGCCAGTACCCCTAGAGGCGGACTAGCGGGAGGCTACGAGCAGTACTTC
CASTPRGGLAGGYEQYF
>TRBD1|few|TRBJ2-7|TRBV20-1
TGCAGTGCTTCAGGGGGACCCTACGAGCAGTACTTC
CSASGGPYEQYF
>-|few|TRBJ2-7|TRBV4-1
TGCGCCAGCAGCCAAGATAGGACGGGACTCTACGAGCAGTACTTC
CASSQDRTGLYEQYF
>TRBD2|-|TRBJ2-2|TRBV9
TGTGCCAGCAGCGTAGTTACGGGAGGGGCGGCCGGGGAGCTGTTTTTT
CASSVVTGGAAGELFF
>-|many|TRBJ2-1|TRBV7-2
TGTGCCAGCAGCAGCATTTCCTACAATGAGCAGTTCTTC
CASSSISYNEQFF
>-|few|TRBJ1-2|TRBV2
TGTGCCAGCAACAGTGATCAAAGGAACTATGGCTACACCTTC
CASNSDQRNYGYTF
>-|many|TRBJ1-1|TRBV30
TGTGCCTGGATGAGGAACACTGAAGCTTTCTTT
CAWMRNTEAFF
>-|many|TRBJ2-2|TRBV28
TGTGCCAGCAGTTTAACTGGGCCCCCCACCGGGGAGCTGTTTTTT
CASSLTGPPTGELFF
>-|few|TRBJ2-7|TRBV5-4
TGTGCCAGCAGCAGGGACAGCGGGAGTCTCTCCTACGAGCAGTACTTC
CASSRDSGSLSYEQYF
>-|many|TRBJ2-7|TRBV7-2
TGTGCCAGCAGCTTACCAGGGGGAGGGGTCTCCTACGAGCAGTACTTC
CASSLPGGGVSYEQYF
>TRBD1|few|TRBJ2-7|TRBV6-2/TRBV6-3
TGTGCCAGCAGCCGACACCCCCGGGACAGGGTGACGAACGAGCAGTACTTC
CASSRHPRDRVTNEQYF
>-|many|TRBJ2-5|TRBV5-6
TGTGCCAGCAGCTTACCCGCGCAGGGGACCCAGTACTTC
CASSLPAQGTQYF
>TRBD2|-|TRBJ2-1|TRBV19
TGTGCCAGTAGTATTGGAGGGTTAGCGGGATGGGAAAGGTCCTACAATGAGCAGTTCTTC
CASSIGGLAGWERSYNEQFF
>-|-|TRBJ1-1|TRBV19
TGTGCCAGTAGTTGGGAAGGCACTGAAGCTTTCTTT
CASSWEGTEAFF
>TRBD2|-|TRBJ2-2|TRBV7-2
TGTGCCAGCAGCCCACCACCCTGGGGAGGGGGGGAGCTGTTTTTT
CASSPPPWGGGELFF
>-|many|TRBJ2-1|TRBV6-2/TRBV6-3
TGTGCCAGCAGTTACTACCTAGCGCTTGACAATGAGCAGTTCTTC
CASSYYLALDNEQFF
>-|many|TRBJ1-2|TRBV30
TGTGCCTGGGCCAACTATGGCTACACCTTC
CAWANYGYTF
>TRBD2|-|TRBJ2-2|TRBV6-4
TGTGCCAGCAGTGACTCGAGGGGACTAGCGGTCGGGGAGCTGTTTTTT
CASSDSRGLAVGELFF
>-|-|TRBJ1-1|TRBV6-2/TRBV6-3
TGTGCCAGCACCCTGGACAGTATGAACACTGAAGCTTTCTTT
CASTLDSMNTEAFF
>-|-|TRBJ2-7|TRBV3-1
TGTGCCAGCAGCCAAGTAGCGAACGAGCAGTACTTC
CASSQVANEQYF
>-|-|TRBJ1-2|TRBV30
TGTGCCTGGAGTGTACTTTTCCATGGCTACACCTTC
CAWSVLFHGYTF
>-|few|TRBJ1-1|TRBV28
TGTGCCAGCAGCAGGACATCCAGTAGAACTGAAGCTTTCTTT
CASSRTSSRTEAFF
>-|few|TRBJ2-7|TRBV30
TGTGCCTGGAGTCGGGACTCAAGCTCCTACGAGCAGTACTTC
CAWSRDSSSYEQYF
>-|few|TRBJ2-1|TRBV5-1
TGCGCCAGCAGAATACAGGGACATGAGGATGAGCAGTTCTTC
CASRIQGHEDEQFF
>TRBD2|-|TRBJ2-1|TRBV18
TGTGCCAGCTCACCCGGACTAGCGGGAGTTAGTGAGCAGTTCTTC
CASSPGLAGVSEQFF
>-|-|TRBJ2-2|TRBV7-3
TGTGCCAGCAGCTTACAACCAAACACCGGGGAGCTGTTTTTT
CASSLQPNTGELFF
>TRBD1|-|TRBJ2-7|TRBV27
TGTGCCAGCAGTTTATTGGGGACAGCCGACCCATACGAGCAGTACTTC
CASSLLGTADPYEQYF
>-|-|TRBJ2-3|TRBV4-3
TGCGCCAGCAGCCAAGACAGGGTGCGGGCAGGCCGATCCGGCACAGATACGCAGTATTTT
CASSQDRVRAGRSGTDTQYF
>TRBD2|few|TRBJ2-3|TRBV10-2
TGCGCCAGCAGTGAGTGGGCTAGCGGTGGCACAGATACGCAGTATTTT
CASSEWASGGTDTQYF
>-|few|TRBJ2-5|TRBV6-2/TRBV6-3
TGTGCCAGCAGTTACCAAGGGGTGGAGACCCAGTACTTC
CASSYQGVETQYF
>-|-|TRBJ1-2|TRBV4-2
TGTGCCAGCAGCCAAGACGGGGTCTACTATGGCTACACCTTC
CASSQDGVYYGYTF
>TRBD2|many|TRBJ2-1|TRBV28
TGTGCCAGCAGTTTAGACCTGGGACTAGCGGGAGGGCTCTCCTACAATGAGCAGTTCTTC
CASSLDLGLAGGLSYNEQFF
>TRBD2|many|TRBJ2-1|TRBV11-3
TGTGCCAGCAGTTTGGGACTAGCGGGAGTCGGGGAGCAGTTCTTC
CASSLGLAGVGEQFF
>-|few|TRBJ1-3|TRBV20-1
TGCAGTGCTAGAGATGGCAGCTCTGGAAACACCATATATTTT
CSARDGSSGNTIYF
>-|-|TRBJ2-7|TRBV6-1
TGTGCCAGCAGTGGGGCAGGGACCTCTACGAGGCAGTACTTC
CASSGAGTSTRQYF